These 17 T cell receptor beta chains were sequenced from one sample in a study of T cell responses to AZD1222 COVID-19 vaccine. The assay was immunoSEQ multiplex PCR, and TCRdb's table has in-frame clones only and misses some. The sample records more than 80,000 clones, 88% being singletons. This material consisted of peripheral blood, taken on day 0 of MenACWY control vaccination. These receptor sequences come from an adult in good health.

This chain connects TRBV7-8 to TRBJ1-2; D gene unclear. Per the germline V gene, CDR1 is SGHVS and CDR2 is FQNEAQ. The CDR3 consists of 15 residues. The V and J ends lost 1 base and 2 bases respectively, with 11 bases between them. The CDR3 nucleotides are TGTGCCAGCAGCTTAGTTTCGGGCGGAAACTATGGCTACACCTTC. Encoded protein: CASSLVSGGNYGYTF. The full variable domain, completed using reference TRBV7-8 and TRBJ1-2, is GAGVSQSPRYKVAKRGQDVALRCDPISGHVSLFWYQQALGQGPEFLTYFQNEAQLDKSGLPSDRFFAERPEGSVSTLKIQRTQQEDSAVYLCASSLVSGGNYGYTFGSGTRLTVV.

CDR3 protein: CASSYSNTPDTEAFF. The CDR3 DNA follows: TGTGCCAGCAGTTACTCGAACACTCCTGACACTGAAGCTTTCTTT. V and J are TRBV6-5 and TRBJ1-1; D is uncertain. Trimming removed 0 bases at V and 3 bases at J, with 11 bases between. This CDR3 comprises 15 residues. Looked up from germline, CDR1 is MNHEY and CDR2 is SVGAGI.

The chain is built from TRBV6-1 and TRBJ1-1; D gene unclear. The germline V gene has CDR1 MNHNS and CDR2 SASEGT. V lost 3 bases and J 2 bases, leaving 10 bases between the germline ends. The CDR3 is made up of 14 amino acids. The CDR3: CASSEESANTEAFF. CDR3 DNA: TGTGCCAGCAGTGAGGAGTCAGCAAACACTGAAGCTTTCTTT.

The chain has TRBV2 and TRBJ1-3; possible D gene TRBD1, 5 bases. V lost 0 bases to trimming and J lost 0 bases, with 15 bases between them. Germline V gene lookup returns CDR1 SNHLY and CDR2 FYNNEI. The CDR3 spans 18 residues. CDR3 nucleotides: TGTGCCAGCAGTGAAGCGTCCCTGGGGCGAACCTCTGGAAACACCATATATTTT. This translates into CASSEASLGRTSGNTIYF.

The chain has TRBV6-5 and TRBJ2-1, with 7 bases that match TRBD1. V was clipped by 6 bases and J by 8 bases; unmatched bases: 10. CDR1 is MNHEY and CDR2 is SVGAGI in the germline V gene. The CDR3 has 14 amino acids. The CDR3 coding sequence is TGTGCCAGCAGGACCTTGGGACAGAGGGATGAGCAGTTCTTC. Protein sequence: CASRTLGQRDEQFF.

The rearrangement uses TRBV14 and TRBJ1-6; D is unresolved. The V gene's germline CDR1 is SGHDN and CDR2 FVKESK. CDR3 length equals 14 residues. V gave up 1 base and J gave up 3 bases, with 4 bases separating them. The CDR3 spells CASSQADYNSPLHF. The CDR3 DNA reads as TGTGCCAGCAGCCAAGCAGACTATAATTCACCCCTCCACTTT.

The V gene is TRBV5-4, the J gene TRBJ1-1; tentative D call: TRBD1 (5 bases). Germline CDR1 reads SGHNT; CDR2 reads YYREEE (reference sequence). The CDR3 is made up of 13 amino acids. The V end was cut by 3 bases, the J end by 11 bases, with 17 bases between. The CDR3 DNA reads TGTGCCAGCAGCTCCCAGGGTGAGGTCGGGGCTTTCTTT. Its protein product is CASSSQGEVGAFF. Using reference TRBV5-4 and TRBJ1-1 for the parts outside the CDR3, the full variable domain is ETGVTQSPTHLIKTRGQQVTLRCSSQSGHNTVSWYQQALGQGPQFIFQYYREEENGRGNFPPRFSGLQFPNYSSELNVNALELDDSALYLCASSSQGEVGAFFGQGTRLTVV.

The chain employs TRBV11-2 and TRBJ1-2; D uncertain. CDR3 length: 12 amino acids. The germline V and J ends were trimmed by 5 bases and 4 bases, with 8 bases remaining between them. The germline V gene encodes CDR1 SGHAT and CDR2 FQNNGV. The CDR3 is CASSAEAYGYTF. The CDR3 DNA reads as TGTGCCAGCAGCGCAGAGGCCTATGGCTACACCTTC.

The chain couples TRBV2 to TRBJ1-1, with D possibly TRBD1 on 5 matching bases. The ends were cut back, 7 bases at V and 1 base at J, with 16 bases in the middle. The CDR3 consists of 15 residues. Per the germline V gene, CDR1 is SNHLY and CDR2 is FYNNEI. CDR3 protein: CASIRESGRNTEAFF. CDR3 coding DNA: TGTGCCAGCATTCGGGAGTCAGGGCGGAACACTGAAGCTTTCTTT.

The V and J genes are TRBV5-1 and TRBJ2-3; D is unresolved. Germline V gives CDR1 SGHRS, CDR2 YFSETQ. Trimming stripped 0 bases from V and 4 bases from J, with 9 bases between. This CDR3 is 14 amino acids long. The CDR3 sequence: CASSLAGGADTQYF. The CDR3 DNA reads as TGCGCCAGCAGCTTGGCCGGCGGTGCAGATACGCAGTATTTT. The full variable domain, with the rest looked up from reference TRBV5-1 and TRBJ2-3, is KAGVTQTPRYLIKTRGQQVTLSCSPISGHRSVSWYQQTPGQGLQFLFEYFSETQRNKGNFPGRFSGRQFSNSRSEMNVSTLELGDSALYLCASSLAGGADTQYFGPGTRLTVL.

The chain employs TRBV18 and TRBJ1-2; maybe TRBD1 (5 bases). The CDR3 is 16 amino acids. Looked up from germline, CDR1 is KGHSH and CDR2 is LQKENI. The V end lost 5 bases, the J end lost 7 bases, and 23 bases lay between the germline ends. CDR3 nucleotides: TGTGCCAGCTCATTAACCCGGGACGCACAAAGGGGTGGCTACACCTTC. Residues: CASSLTRDAQRGGYTF.

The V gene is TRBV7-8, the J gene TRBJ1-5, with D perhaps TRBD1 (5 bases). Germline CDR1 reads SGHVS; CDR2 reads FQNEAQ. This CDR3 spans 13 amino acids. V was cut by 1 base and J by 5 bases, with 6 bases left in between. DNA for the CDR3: TGTGCCAGCAGCTTAGGGGGGGATCAGCCCCAGCATTTT. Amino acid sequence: CASSLGGDQPQHF.

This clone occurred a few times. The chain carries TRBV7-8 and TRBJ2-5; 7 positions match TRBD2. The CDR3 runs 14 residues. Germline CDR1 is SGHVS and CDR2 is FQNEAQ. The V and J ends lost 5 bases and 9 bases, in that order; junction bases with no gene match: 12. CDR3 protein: CASSSGVGQLAQYF. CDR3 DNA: TGTGCCAGCAGCAGCGGGGTAGGGCAGTTGGCCCAGTACTTC.

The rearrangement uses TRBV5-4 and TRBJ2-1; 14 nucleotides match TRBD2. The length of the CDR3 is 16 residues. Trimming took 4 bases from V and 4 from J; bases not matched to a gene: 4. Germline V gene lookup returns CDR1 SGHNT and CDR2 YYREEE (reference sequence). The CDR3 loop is CASSPGTSGGYNEQFF. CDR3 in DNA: TGTGCCAGCAGCCCCGGGACTAGCGGGGGTTACAATGAGCAGTTCTTC. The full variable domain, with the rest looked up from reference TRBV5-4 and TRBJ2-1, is ETGVTQSPTHLIKTRGQQVTLRCSSQSGHNTVSWYQQALGQGPQFIFQYYREEENGRGNFPPRFSGLQFPNYSSELNVNALELDDSALYLCASSPGTSGGYNEQFFGPGTRLTVL.

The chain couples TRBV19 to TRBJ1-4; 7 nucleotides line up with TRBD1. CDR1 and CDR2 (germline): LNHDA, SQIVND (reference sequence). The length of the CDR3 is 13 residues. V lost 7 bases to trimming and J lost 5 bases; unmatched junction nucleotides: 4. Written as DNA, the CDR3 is TGTGCCAGTAAGGGACAGAAAAATGAAAAACTGTTTTTT. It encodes CASKGQKNEKLFF. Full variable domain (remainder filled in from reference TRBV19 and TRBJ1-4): DGGITQSPKYLFRKEGQNVTLSCEQNLNHDAMYWYRQDPGQGLRLIYYSQIVNDFQKGDIAEGYSVSREKKESFPLTVTSAQKNPTAFYLCASKGQKNEKLFFGSGTQLSVL.

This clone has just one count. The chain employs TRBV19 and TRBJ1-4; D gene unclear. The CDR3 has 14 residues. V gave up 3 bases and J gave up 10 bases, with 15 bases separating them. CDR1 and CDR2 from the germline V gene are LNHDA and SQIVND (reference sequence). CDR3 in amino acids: CASSMIIEDGKLFF. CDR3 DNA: TGTGCCAGTAGTATGATAATCGAAGACGGAAAACTGTTTTTT.

CDR3 loop: CASSLDSQETQYF. The CDR3 coding sequence is TGTGCCAGCAGCTTAGACAGCCAAGAGACCCAGTACTTC. The rearrangement links TRBV5-4 to TRBJ2-5; weak D call: TRBD1 (5 bases). Germline assignment: CDR1 SGHNT and CDR2 YYREEE (reference sequence). V shed 2 bases and J shed 1 base, with 6 bases lying between them. The CDR3 totals 13 residues.